This TCR beta chain was sequenced during a study of beta chain features in type 1 diabetes. Across the study: The study found patients and healthy donors alike in age, gender and cell yields.

CDR3 length equals 16 residues. Purity of each sorted population was above 98%. Reverse transcribing all isolated RNA meant expressed TCRB transcripts were sequenced. The table came from immunoSEQ multiplex PCR; TCRdb's copy has only in-frame clones and leaves some out. The table lists about 160,000 clones, 7.5% to 9.5% of them singletons. This rearrangement joins TRBV21-1 to TRBJ2-7; no check of the table's D call, TRBD2, against the DNA was made. TRBV21-1 is described as a pseudogene. Sequenced material: central memory CD4+ T cells from blood. The TCR was taken from a woman under 30 in good health. This CDR3 reads CASSKGGKRGGHEQYF. The CDR3 DNA reads TGTGCCAGCAGCAAGGGGGGAAAGCGGGGGGGCCACGAGCAGTACTTC.